This section outlines one T cell receptor beta chain sequence together with its context. Its antigen remains unidentified. Trimming left V 0 bases short and J 6 bases short, with 11 bases between. CDR3 size: 15 residues. Germline values: CDR1 MNHEY, CDR2 SMNVEV (reference sequence). This record belongs to a study of Ad26.COV2.S vaccination and SARS-CoV-2 variants. Study as a whole: Intramuscular Ad26.COV2.S at 5x10^10 or 1x10^11 viral particles.

Study outcomes and limitations: Relative to placebo recipients, vaccine recipients exhibited elevated spike-specific TCR breadth. Similar non-spike TCR breadth was observed in recipients of vaccine and of placebo.

Treatment given: 19 received Ad26.COV2.S at low or high dose, single or two shots; roughly five received placebo; per-sample allocation not given. Specimens were obtained on day 63 following the first vaccine or placebo injection. Assay used: immunoSEQ multiplex PCR; TCRdb lists only in-frame clones, some missing. The sample carries roughly 510,000 clones, around 85% recorded once. V is TRBV27 and J is TRBJ2-2; D assignment may be TRBD1 or TRBD2 (5 bases each). Material: peripheral blood, obtained in a trial of Ad26.COV2.S vaccine versus placebo. The sequence was obtained from a person between 18 and 60 years old who received the Ad26.COV2.S COVID-19 vaccine or a placebo. CDR3 protein: CASSLSGAGAGELFF. CDR3 nucleotides: TGTGCCAGCAGTTTATCCGGGGCCGGGGCCGGGGAGCTGTTTTTT.